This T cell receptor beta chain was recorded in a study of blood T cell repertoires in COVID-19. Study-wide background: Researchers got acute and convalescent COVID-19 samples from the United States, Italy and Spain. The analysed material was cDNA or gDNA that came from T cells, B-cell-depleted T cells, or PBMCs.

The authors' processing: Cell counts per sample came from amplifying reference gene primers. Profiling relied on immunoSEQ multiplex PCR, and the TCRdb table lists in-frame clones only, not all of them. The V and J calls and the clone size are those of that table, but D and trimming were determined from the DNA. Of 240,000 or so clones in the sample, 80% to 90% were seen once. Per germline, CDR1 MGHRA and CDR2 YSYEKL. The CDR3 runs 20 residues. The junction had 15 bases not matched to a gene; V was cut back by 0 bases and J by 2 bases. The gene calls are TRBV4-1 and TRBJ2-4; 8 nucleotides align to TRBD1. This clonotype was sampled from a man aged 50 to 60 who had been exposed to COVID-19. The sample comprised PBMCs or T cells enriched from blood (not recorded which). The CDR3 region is CASSQELQTGDRWSKNIQYF. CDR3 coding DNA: TGCGCCAGCAGCCAAGAACTACAGACAGGGGATAGGTGGTCCAAAAACATTCAGTACTTC.